This T cell receptor beta chain was obtained from a study of blood T cell repertoires in COVID-19. The table came from immunoSEQ multiplex PCR; TCRdb's copy has only in-frame clones and leaves some out. The sample yields a few hundred thousand clones, around 89% seen once. Germline V gene sequence: CDR1 LNHDA, CDR2 SQIVND (reference sequence). CDR3 length: 15 residues. The V end was cut by 4 bases, the J end by 7 bases, with 14 bases between. This TCR was sampled from a woman aged 60-75 years with COVID-19, enrolled during active disease. The rearrangement links TRBV19 to TRBJ1-6, with D perhaps matching TRBD1 (5 bases). The specimen sequenced was peripheral blood. CDR3 in amino acids: CASSKGTGRNSPLHF. The DNA of the CDR3 is TGTGCCAGTAGTAAGGGAACAGGAAGAAATTCACCCCTCCACTTT.